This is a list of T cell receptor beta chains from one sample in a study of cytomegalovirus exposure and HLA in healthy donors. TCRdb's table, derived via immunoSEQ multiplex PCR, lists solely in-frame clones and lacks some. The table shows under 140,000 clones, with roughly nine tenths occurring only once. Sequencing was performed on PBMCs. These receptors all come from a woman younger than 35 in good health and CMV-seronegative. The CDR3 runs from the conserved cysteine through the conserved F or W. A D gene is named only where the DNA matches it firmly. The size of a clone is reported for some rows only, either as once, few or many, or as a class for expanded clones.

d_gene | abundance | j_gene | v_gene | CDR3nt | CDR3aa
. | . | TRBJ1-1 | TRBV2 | TGTGCCAGGGGAAAACAGGGAGTGAGCACTGAAGCTTTCTTT | CARGKQGVSTEAFF
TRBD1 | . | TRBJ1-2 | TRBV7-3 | TGTGCCAGCAGACCCGGGACAGGGGAAGGCTACACCTTC | CASRPGTGEGYTF
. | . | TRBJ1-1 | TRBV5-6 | TGTGCCAGCAGCTCCCCGACGGCAGGGCACACTGAAGCTTTCTTT | CASSSPTAGHTEAFF
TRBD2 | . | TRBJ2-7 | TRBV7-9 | TGTGCCAGCAGCCCAAGTCGACTAGCTGGCTACGAGCAGTACTTC | CASSPSRLAGYEQYF
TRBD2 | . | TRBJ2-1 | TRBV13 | TGTGCCAGCAGCACCGGGACTAGCGGGAGCAATGAGCAGTTCTTC | CASSTGTSGSNEQFF
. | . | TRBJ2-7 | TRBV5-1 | TGCGCCAGCAGCTCAGGCGTGGGGGCGGACGAGCAGTACTTC | CASSSGVGADEQYF
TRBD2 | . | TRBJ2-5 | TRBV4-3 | TGCGCCAGCAGTTTCGGGACTACCAAAGAGACCCAGTACTTC | CASSFGTTKETQYF
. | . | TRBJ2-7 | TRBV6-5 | TGTGCCAGCAGTTCTAGAGCGGGCCCCTACGAGCAGTACTTC | CASSSRAGPYEQYF
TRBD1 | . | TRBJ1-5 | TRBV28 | TGTGCCAGCAGCTCAATAGGGACAGGGGCCTTTCAGCCCCAGCATTTT | CASSSIGTGAFQPQHF
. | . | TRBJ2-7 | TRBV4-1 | TGCGCCAGCAGCCAAGAACAGGGTAGCTCCTACGAGCAGTACTTC | CASSQEQGSSYEQYF
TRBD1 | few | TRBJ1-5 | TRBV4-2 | TGTGCCAGCAGGCGGACAGGTAGCAATCAGCCCCAGCATTTT | CASRRTGSNQPQHF
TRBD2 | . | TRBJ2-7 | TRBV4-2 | TGTGCCAGCAGCCAAGGACTAGCGGGGGCCTACGAGCAGTACTTC | CASSQGLAGAYEQYF
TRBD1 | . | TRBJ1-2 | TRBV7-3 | TGTGCCAGCAGCTTAACCGGGACAGGGGATGGCTACACCTTC | CASSLTGTGDGYTF
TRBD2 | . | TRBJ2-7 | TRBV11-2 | TGTGCCAGCAGCTCGAGGACTAGCGGGAGGGCCTTTAGCCCCTACGAGCAGTACTTC | CASSSRTSGRAFSPYEQYF
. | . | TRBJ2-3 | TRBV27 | TGTGCCAGCAGTTTATATGGACAGTTTAGGGGCAGGACAGATACGCAGTATTTT | CASSLYGQFRGRTDTQYF
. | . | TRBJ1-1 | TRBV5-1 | TGCGCCAGCACCATTGGGACACAGAACACTGAAGCTTTCTTT | CASTIGTQNTEAFF
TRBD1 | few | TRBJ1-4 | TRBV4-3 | TGCGCCAGCAGCCGGGGCTTACAGGGGTCTAATGAAAAACTGTTTTTT | CASSRGLQGSNEKLFF
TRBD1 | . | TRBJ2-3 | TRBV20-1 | TGCAGTGCCATTGGGACAGGGGAAAAGTATTTT | CSAIGTGEKYF
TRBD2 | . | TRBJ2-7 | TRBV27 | TGTGCCAGCAGGGAGGGACTAACGAGAAGCGAGCAGTACTTC | CASREGLTRSEQYF
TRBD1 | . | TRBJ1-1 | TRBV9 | TGTGCCAGCAGCGTAGCCGGGACAGGGTTGTCTGAAGCTTTCTTT | CASSVAGTGLSEAFF
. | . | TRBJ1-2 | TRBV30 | TGTGCCCTAGGAAGGTATAACTATGGCTACACCTTC | CALGRYNYGYTF
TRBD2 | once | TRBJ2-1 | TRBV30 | TGTGCCTGGAGACCGACTAGCCGCTGGAATGAGCAGTTCTTC | CAWRPTSRWNEQFF
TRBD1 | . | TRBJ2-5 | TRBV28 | TGTGCCATCGGACAGGTTAAAGAGACCCAGTACTTC | CAIGQVKETQYF
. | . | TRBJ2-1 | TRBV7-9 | TGTGCCAGCCTTGTAGCGGAGGACAATGAGCAGTTCTTC | CASLVAEDNEQFF
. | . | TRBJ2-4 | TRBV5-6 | TGTGCCAGCAGCTTGGGACTGCTGTCGAACAAAAACATTCAGTACTTC | CASSLGLLSNKNIQYF
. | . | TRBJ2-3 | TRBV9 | TGTGCCAGCAGCCCTCCTACAGATACGCAGTATTTT | CASSPPTDTQYF
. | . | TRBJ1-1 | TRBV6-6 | TGTGCCAGCAGCCCCCCGACAGAGAACACTGAAGCTTTCTTT | CASSPPTENTEAFF
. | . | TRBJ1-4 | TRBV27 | TGTGCCAGCAGGGGGACACAACAAAGGGGAGCAACTAATGAAAAACTGTTTTTT | CASRGTQQRGATNEKLFF
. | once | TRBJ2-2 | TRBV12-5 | TGTGCTAGTGGTTTGGCCTCGACAGTTTCGACCGGGGAGCTGTTTTTT | CASGLASTVSTGELFF
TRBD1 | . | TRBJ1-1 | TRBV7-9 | TGTGCCAGCAGCCGGGAACACCCGACAGGGGAAGCTTTCTTT | CASSREHPTGEAFF
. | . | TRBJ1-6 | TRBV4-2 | TGTGCCAGCAGCCCCTGGGGAGGGGCCGATTCACCCCTCCACTTT | CASSPWGGADSPLHF
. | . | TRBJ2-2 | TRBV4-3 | TGCGCCAGCAGCCAAGAGCGTGTCCCCACCGGGGAGCTGTTTTTT | CASSQERVPTGELFF
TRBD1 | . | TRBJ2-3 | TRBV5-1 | TGCGCCAGCACAACAGGGGTTCGCACAGATACGCAGTATTTT | CASTTGVRTDTQYF
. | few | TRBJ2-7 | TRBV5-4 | TGTGCCAGCAGCGCACCGGGAAGCGAGCAGTACTTC | CASSAPGSEQYF
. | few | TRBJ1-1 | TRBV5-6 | TGTGCCAGCAGACAAAGAGCCGGGGGTGAAGCTTTCTTT | CASRQRAGGEAFF
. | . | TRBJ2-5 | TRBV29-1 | TGCAGCGTTGTAGGAGCGTACCAAGAGACCCAGTACTTC | CSVVGAYQETQYF
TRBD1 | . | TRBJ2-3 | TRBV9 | TGTGCCAGCAGCGCGACCGGGACAGGGGCCACAGATACGCAGTATTTT | CASSATGTGATDTQYF
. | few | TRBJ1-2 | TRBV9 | TGTGCCAGCAGCAAGGGGGTTGAGCCAAACTATGGCTACACCTTC | CASSKGVEPNYGYTF
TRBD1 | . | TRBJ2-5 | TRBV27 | TGTGCCAGCAGTTTGGACAGGGAAGGCGAGACCCAGTACTTC | CASSLDREGETQYF
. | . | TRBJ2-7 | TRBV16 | TGTGCCAGCAGCCAAGCGCGGGACGAGCAGTACTTC | CASSQARDEQYF
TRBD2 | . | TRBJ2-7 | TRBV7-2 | TGTGCCAGCACCGTGGGACTAGCGGGGGGGCTCGGAACCTACGAGCAGTACTTC | CASTVGLAGGLGTYEQYF
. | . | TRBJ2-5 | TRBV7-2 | TGTGCCAGCAGCTTAGTTAGAATGGAGACCCAGTACTTC | CASSLVRMETQYF
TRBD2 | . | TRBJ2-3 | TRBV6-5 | TGTGCCAGCAGTCTAACTAGCGGGATGTCAGATACGCAGTATTTT | CASSLTSGMSDTQYF
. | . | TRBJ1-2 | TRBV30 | TGTGCCTGGAGGCTAGGGCGGGGGCCCAATGAATATGGCTACACCTTC | CAWRLGRGPNEYGYTF
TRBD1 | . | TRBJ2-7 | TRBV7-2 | TGTGCCAGCAGCTTAGAGCAGGGGGCTCAAGACGAGCAGTACTTC | CASSLEQGAQDEQYF
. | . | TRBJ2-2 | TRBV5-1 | TGCGCCAGCAGTGACAGGACGAACACCGGGGAGCTGTTTTTT | CASSDRTNTGELFF
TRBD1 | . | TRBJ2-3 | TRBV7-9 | TGTGCCAGCAGCCGCACAGGGGTAACAGATACGCAGTATTTT | CASSRTGVTDTQYF
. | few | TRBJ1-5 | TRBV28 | TGTGCCAGCAGTTTAAGACAGGGCAATCAGCCCCAGCATTTT | CASSLRQGNQPQHF
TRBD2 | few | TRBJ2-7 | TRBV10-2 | TGCGCCAGCAGGCCGACTAGCGGGGGGGTAGACGAGCAGTACTTC | CASRPTSGGVDEQYF
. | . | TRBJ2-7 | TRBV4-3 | TGCGCCAGCAGCTACGAAAGGGGGTACGAGCAGTACTTC | CASSYERGYEQYF
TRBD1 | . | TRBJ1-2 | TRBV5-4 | TGTGCCAGCAGCCCTGGACAGGGAAACTATGGCTACACCTTC | CASSPGQGNYGYTF
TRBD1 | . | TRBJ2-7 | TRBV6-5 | TGTGCCAGCAGTTATCCCCAGACAGGGGGGTACGAGCAGTACTTC | CASSYPQTGGYEQYF
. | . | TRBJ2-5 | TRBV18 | TGTGCCAGCTCACCAAGGACAGAAGAGACCCAGTACTTC | CASSPRTEETQYF
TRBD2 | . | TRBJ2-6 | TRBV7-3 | TGTGCCAGCAGCGTGAGCGGGGGGGTACCCACTGGGGCCAACGTCCTGACTTTC | CASSVSGGVPTGANVLTF
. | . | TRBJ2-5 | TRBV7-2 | TGTGCCAGCAGCTTGTATTCAGGGAAAGAGACCCAGTACTTC | CASSLYSGKETQYF
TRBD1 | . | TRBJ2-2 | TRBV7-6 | TGTGCCAGCAGCTCCGACAGGGCCCTACGTAGCGGGGAGCTGTTTTTT | CASSSDRALRSGELFF